The 19 T cell receptor beta chains given below trace back to one sample, sequenced in a study of early T cells in non-severe SARS-CoV-2 infection. TCRdb reprocessed the 5' RACE reads with MiXCR, giving one entry per CDR3 protein. This sample has about 64,000 distinct CDR3 sequences, with around 4.7% found just once. Sequenced input: whole blood. The receptor set was obtained from an adult who was a healthcare worker with PCR-confirmed SARS-CoV-2 infection or an uninfected control (not recorded which).

A note on this clonotype: One end of the junction does not line up with germline, which may come from a read error. The V gene is TRBV7-3, the J gene TRBJ2-7, with a possible D match to TRBD1 (6 bases). This CDR3 has 14 amino acids. Germline CDR1 is SGHTA and CDR2 is FQGTGA. The CDR3 reads CASSFAGGSHEQYF. CDR3 nucleotide sequence: TGTGCCAGCAGCTTTGCTGGGGGCTCCCACGAGCAGTACTTC.

There are many counts of this clonotype. J is TRBJ2-1 and V is TRBV20-1, with 10 bases lining up with TRBD2. Germline CDR1 DFQATT, CDR2 SNEGSKA (reference sequence). The CDR3 covers 15 residues. After removal of 4 bases from V and 9 bases from J, the junction contained 12 bases not matched to a gene. The CDR3: CSAIPSGGESGEQFF. The CDR3 DNA reads as TGCAGTGCTATACCTAGCGGGGGAGAATCGGGTGAGCAGTTCTTC.

The chain employs TRBV6-1 and TRBJ2-2, with TRBD1 matching over 8 bases. In germline, CDR1 is MNHNS, CDR2 SASEGT. This CDR3 contains 18 residues. V shed 5 bases, J shed 4 bases, and the junction held 15 bases outside the gene matches. For the CDR3, the DNA is TGTGCCAGCAGTAAAATCCTTGGACAGGGAAGGAGCACCGGGGAGCTGTTTTTT. This translates into CASSKILGQGRSTGELFF.

Many counts were recorded for this clonotype. A read error may account for a junction end that differs from germline. The V gene is TRBV15, the J gene TRBJ2-1; 9 bases match TRBD2. The CDR3 consists of 17 residues. Looked up from germline, CDR1 is LNHNV and CDR2 is YYDKDF (reference sequence). The CDR3, as DNA: TGTGCCACCAGCAGATGGACTAGCGTCCCCTCCAACAATGAGCAGTTCTTC. It specifies CATSRWTSVPSNNEQFF. The entire variable domain, with the rest obtained from reference TRBV15 and TRBJ2-1, is as follows: DAMVIQNPRYQVTQFGKPVTLSCSQTLNHNVMYWYQQKSSQAPKLLFHYYDKDFNNEADTPDNFQSRRPNTSFCFLDIRSPGLGDTAMYLCATSRWTSVPSNNEQFFGPGTRLTVL.

This clonotype was counted ten times or more. This chain connects TRBV7-2 to TRBJ2-3; 11 bases fit TRBD2. Germline V gene lookup returns CDR1 SGHTA and CDR2 FQGNSA. After removal of 6 bases from V and 6 bases from J, the junction contained 8 bases not matched to a gene. The CDR3 totals 15 residues. CDR3 sequence reads: CASRPPGLAADTQYF. CDR3 bases: TGTGCCAGCAGGCCCCCGGGACTAGCGGCCGATACGCAGTATTTT.

This clonotype was detected many times. The rearrangement links TRBV7-3 to TRBJ2-1; 14 bases line up with TRBD2. Trimming cost V 5 bases and J 5 bases; bases outside gene matches: 2. The CDR3 contains 15 residues. Germline CDR1 is SGHTA and CDR2 is FQGTGA. The CDR3 DNA follows: TGTGCCAGCAGCCTGGGACTAGCGGGAGACAATGAGCAGTTCTTC. It encodes CASSLGLAGDNEQFF. Variable domain in full (rest from reference TRBV7-3 and TRBJ2-1): GAGVSQTPSNKVTEKGKYVELRCDPISGHTALYWYRQSLGQGPEFLIYFQGTGAADDSGLPNDRFFAVRPEGSVSTLKIQRTERGDSAVYLCASSLGLAGDNEQFFGPGTRLTVL.

This clonotype has more than one count but fewer than ten. J is TRBJ2-5 and V is TRBV4-1, with 9 bases lining up with TRBD1. The CDR3 has 16 residues. The ends lost 2 bases at V and 4 bases at J; junction bases unmatched: 8. Germline V CDR1 and CDR2: MGHRA, YSYEKL. The DNA of the CDR3 is TGCGCCAGCAGCCAAAGAAGGGACAGGGTCGTAGAGACCCAGTACTTC. Its translation is CASSQRRDRVVETQYF.

The chain uses TRBV11-2 and TRBJ1-6, with D uncertain. Trimming cost V 1 base and J 4 bases, with 8 bases left between them. The CDR3 is made up of 15 amino acids. Germline V gene sequence: CDR1 SGHAT, CDR2 FQNNGV. CDR3 residues: CASSLGPSYNSPLHF. CDR3 nucleotides: TGTGCCAGCAGCTTAGGGCCAAGTTATAATTCACCCCTCCACTTT.

This clonotype was recorded at least ten times. The chain couples TRBV4-2 to TRBJ2-7; 12 bases line up with TRBD2. The length of the CDR3 is 17 residues. V was pared by 4 bases and J by 2 bases, with 9 bases of the junction left unmatched. CDR1 is LGHNA and CDR2 is YNFKEQ in the germline V gene. The CDR3 bases are TGTGCCAGCAGCCCCACCACGACTAGCGGGAGCGCCTACGAGCAGTACTTC. It is translated as CASSPTTTSGSAYEQYF.

The sample holds many counts of this clonotype. This chain connects TRBV20-1 to TRBJ2-7; no clear D. Trimming stripped 7 bases from V and 3 bases from J, with 13 bases between. Germline V gene sequence: CDR1 DFQATT, CDR2 SNEGSKA (reference sequence). The CDR3 covers 12 residues. The CDR3, as DNA: TGCAGTGTCCTCCAGTCTAACTACGAGCAGTACTTC. This translates into CSVLQSNYEQYF.

This clonotype was counted many times. The V and J genes are TRBV7-8 and TRBJ2-5; 8 bases agree with TRBD2. Looked up from germline, CDR1 is SGHVS and CDR2 is FQNEAQ. The CDR3 sequence is 16 residues long. V trimming: 1 base; J trimming: 0 bases; junction bases outside the gene matches: 4. The CDR3 loop is CASSLGAGVYQETQYF. The CDR3 DNA follows: TGTGCCAGCAGCTTAGGAGCGGGAGTGTACCAAGAGACCCAGTACTTC.

The chain joins TRBV7-2 to TRBJ1-3; no definite D call. The CDR3 runs 14 residues. Germline V lookup: CDR1 SGHTA, CDR2 FQGNSA. V was trimmed by 3 bases and J by 2 bases, leaving 8 bases between them. The CDR3 region has the DNA TGTGCCAGCAGCTTTCGAGACCCTGGAAACACCATATATTTT. Amino acids: CASSFRDPGNTIYF.

This clonotype was detected ten times or more. V usage is TRBV20-1 and J usage is TRBJ2-1; perhaps D is TRBD1 or TRBD2 (5 bases each). The V end was cut by 6 bases, the J end by 1 base, with 19 bases between. Germline V gene data show CDR1 as DFQATT and CDR2 as SNEGSKA (reference sequence). The CDR3 contains 16 residues. The CDR3 loop reads CSARPPGTSSYNEQFF. The CDR3 DNA follows: TGCAGTGCCCGACCCCCCGGGACCTCTTCCTACAATGAGCAGTTCTTC.

The CDR3 protein is CASSLSAGNEQFF. The CDR3 bases are TGTGCCAGCAGTTTATCGGCGGGAAATGAGCAGTTCTTC. The chain is built from TRBV27 and TRBJ2-1, with a weak D call TRBD2 (6 bases). The CDR3 consists of 13 residues. Germline V lookup: CDR1 MNHEY, CDR2 SMNVEV (reference sequence). Deletions cut 0 bases from V and 7 bases from J, with 7 bases between.

This clonotype has ten or more counts. CDR3 loop: CASSAQQGAGEETQYF. The CDR3 DNA reads TGTGCCAGCAGCGCCCAACAGGGGGCAGGGGAAGAGACCCAGTACTTC. The V gene is TRBV7-2, the J gene TRBJ2-5; 9 bases are shared with TRBD1. There are 16 residues in the CDR3. V trimming: 5 bases; J trimming: 3 bases; junction bases outside the gene matches: 10. The V gene's germline CDR1 is SGHTA and CDR2 FQGNSA.

This clonotype has a count of ten or more. The chain employs TRBV9 and TRBJ2-7; TRBD1 is a possible D gene (5 bases). Germline CDR1 is SGDLS and CDR2 is YYNGEE. CDR3 length equals 13 residues. V was shortened by 3 bases and J by 1 base, with 8 bases between the two germline ends. The DNA of the CDR3 is TGTGCCAGCAGCGCCCAGGGTTCCTACGAGCAGTACTTC. It codes for CASSAQGSYEQYF. Full variable domain (rest looked up from reference TRBV9 and TRBJ2-7): DSGVTQTPKHLITATGQRVTLRCSPRSGDLSVYWYQQSLDQGLQFLIQYYNGEERAKGNILERFSAQQFPDLHSELNLSSLELGDSALYFCASSAQGSYEQYFGPGTRLTVT.

The chain uses TRBV7-9 and TRBJ2-6; possible D gene TRBD1, 6 bases. The CDR3 has 17 amino acids. Trimming left V 5 bases short and J 0 bases short, with 14 bases between. Germline CDR1 reads SEHNR; CDR2 reads FQNEAQ (reference sequence). Here the CDR3 DNA reads TGTGCCAGCAGCCCGCAGGGGCCCCTCTCTGGGGCCAACGTCCTGACTTTC. Amino acid sequence: CASSPQGPLSGANVLTF.

This clonotype was seen more than once but under ten times. The V call is TRBV7-2, the J call TRBJ2-6; possibly TRBD2 for D (5 bases). CDR1 is SGHTA, CDR2 FQGNSA, per germline. CDR3 length: 16 amino acids. V lost 5 bases and J 2 bases, leaving 13 bases between the germline ends. The CDR3 region is CASSLREWAGANVLTF. The CDR3 DNA reads as TGTGCCAGCAGCCTAAGGGAGTGGGCTGGGGCCAACGTCCTGACTTTC.

This clonotype showed up many times. The V call is TRBV5-1, the J call TRBJ2-2, with TRBD1 as a possible D gene (5 bases). The CDR3 is 15 amino acids. The V gene lost 0 bases and the J gene lost 3 bases, with 9 bases spanning the gap. Germline V gene data show CDR1 as SGHRS and CDR2 as YFSETQ. CDR3 in amino acids: CASSLEGADTGELFF. CDR3 DNA sequence: TGCGCCAGCAGCTTGGAAGGGGCCGACACCGGGGAGCTGTTTTTT.